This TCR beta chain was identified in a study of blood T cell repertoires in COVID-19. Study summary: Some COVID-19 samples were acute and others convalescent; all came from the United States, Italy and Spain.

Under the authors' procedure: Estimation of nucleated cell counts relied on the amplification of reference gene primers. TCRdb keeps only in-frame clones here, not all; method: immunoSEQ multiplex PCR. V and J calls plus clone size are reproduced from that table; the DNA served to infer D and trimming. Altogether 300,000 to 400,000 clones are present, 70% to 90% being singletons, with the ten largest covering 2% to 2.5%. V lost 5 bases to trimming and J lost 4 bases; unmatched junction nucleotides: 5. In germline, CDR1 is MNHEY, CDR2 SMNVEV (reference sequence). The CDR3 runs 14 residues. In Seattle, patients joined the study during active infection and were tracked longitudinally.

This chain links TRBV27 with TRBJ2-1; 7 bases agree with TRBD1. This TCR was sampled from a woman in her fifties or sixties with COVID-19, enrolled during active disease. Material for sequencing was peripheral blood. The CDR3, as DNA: TGTGCCAGCAGTACACCGGGACAGTACAATGAGCAGTTCTTC. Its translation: CASSTPGQYNEQFF.